Below are 27 T cell receptor beta chains sequenced from a single sample in a study of blood T cell repertoires in COVID-19. Clones were read by immunoSEQ multiplex PCR, and TCRdb kept only the in-frame ones, dropping some. This repertoire shows approximately 160,000 clones, about 85% found once; its top ten account for 10% to 15%. The sequencing sample was made of peripheral blood. The receptor set was obtained from an older man who had recovered from COVID-19.

V gene TRBV5-6 combines with J gene TRBJ1-2; 9 bases are shared with TRBD1. The length of the CDR3 is 13 residues. Germline V gives CDR1 SGHDT, CDR2 YYEEEE. The V gene end was trimmed by 4 bases and the J gene end by 7 bases; junction bases not matched to a gene: 5. CDR3 DNA: TGTGCCAGCAGCCCGGGACAGGGAGTTGGCTACACCTTC. This encodes CASSPGQGVGYTF.

The V gene is TRBV12-5, the J gene TRBJ2-2, with no clear D. CDR3 length equals 13 residues. Germline V gene data show CDR1 as LGHNT and CDR2 as FRNRAP. V lost 3 bases and J lost 4, with 6 bases in between. The CDR3 bases are TGTGCTAGTGGTTTAGGCGGCACCGGGGAGCTGTTTTTT. The encoded protein is CASGLGGTGELFF.

The chain employs TRBV30 and TRBJ2-5, with D hard to call. This CDR3 has 11 residues. The V gene lost 0 bases and the J gene lost 7 bases, with 6 bases spanning the gap. Germline V lookup: CDR1 GTSNPN, CDR2 SVGIG (reference sequence). DNA of the CDR3: TGTGCCTGGAGTGTACTTGGGACCCAGTACTTC. Encoded protein: CAWSVLGTQYF.

This sequence joins TRBV7-9 and TRBJ2-2; 10 bases fit TRBD2. V lost 5 bases to trimming and J lost 6 bases; unmatched junction nucleotides: 12. The length of the CDR3 is 17 residues. Germline assignment: CDR1 SEHNR and CDR2 FQNEAQ (reference sequence). CDR3 amino acids: CASSPSTSGRGAGELFF. The CDR3, as DNA: TGTGCCAGCAGCCCCTCCACCAGCGGGAGGGGGGCCGGGGAGCTGTTTTTT.

This chain uses TRBV9 with TRBJ2-1, with D perhaps matching TRBD2 (5 bases). V was trimmed by 0 bases and J by 5 bases, leaving 12 bases between them. The CDR3 sequence is 15 residues long. Germline values: CDR1 SGDLS, CDR2 YYNGEE. CDR3 amino acids: CASSVGLSSDNEQFF. CDR3 nucleotides: TGTGCCAGCAGCGTAGGACTATCATCGGACAATGAGCAGTTCTTC.

The genes are TRBV5-4 and TRBJ2-3; tentatively, D is TRBD2 (6 bases). This CDR3 is built from 16 residues. Trimming removed 0 bases from V and 1 base from J, with 12 bases in between. The germline CDR1 and CDR2 sequences are SGHNT and YYREEE (reference sequence). The CDR3 loop reads CASSLEGLPRTDTQYF. Here the CDR3 DNA reads TGTGCCAGCAGCTTGGAGGGACTCCCCCGCACAGATACGCAGTATTTT.

The rearrangement links TRBV7-2 to TRBJ2-2, with D possibly matching TRBD2 (5 bases). Trimming removed 3 bases from V and 4 bases from J, with 12 bases in between. There are 15 residues in the CDR3. The V gene's germline CDR1 is SGHTA and CDR2 FQGNSA. CDR3 protein: CASSFNGKRTGELFF. CDR3 in DNA: TGTGCCAGCAGCTTTAACGGGAAACGCACCGGGGAGCTGTTTTTT. Complete variable domain (other parts from reference TRBV7-2 and TRBJ2-2): GAGVSQSPSNKVTEKGKDVELRCDPISGHTALYWYRQSLGQGLEFLIYFQGNSAPDKSGLPSDRFSAERTGGSVSTLTIQRTQQEDSAVYLCASSFNGKRTGELFFGEGSRLTVL.

The J gene is TRBJ2-7, the V gene TRBV5-4, with 8 bases lining up with TRBD1. Trimming took 4 bases from V and 6 from J; bases not matched to a gene: 6. The CDR3 sequence is 13 residues long. CDR1 is SGHNT and CDR2 is YYREEE in the germline V gene (reference sequence). As DNA, the CDR3 is TGTGCCAGCAGCACACGACAGGGGTTCGAGCAGTACTTC. Amino acid sequence: CASSTRQGFEQYF. The variable domain in full, with the rest retrieved from reference TRBV5-4 and TRBJ2-7, is ETGVTQSPTHLIKTRGQQVTLRCSSQSGHNTVSWYQQALGQGPQFIFQYYREEENGRGNFPPRFSGLQFPNYSSELNVNALELDDSALYLCASSTRQGFEQYFGPGTRLTVT.

The V and J genes are TRBV29-1 and TRBJ1-2; D call uncertain. CDR1 SQVTM and CDR2 ANQGSEA come from the germline V gene. The V end was cut by 4 bases, the J end by 8 bases, with 14 bases between. CDR3 length: 12 amino acids. This CDR3 is CSVGGAYTGYTF. As DNA, the CDR3 is TGCAGCGTTGGGGGAGCTTATACGGGCTACACCTTC.

This clone showed up just a few times. The CDR3: CASSINRWTGDTGELFF. The CDR3, as DNA: TGTGCCAGCAGTATCAATAGGTGGACAGGGGACACCGGGGAGCTGTTTTTT. The V gene is TRBV28, the J gene TRBJ2-2; the match to TRBD1 covers 9 bases. The V segment lost 5 bases and the J segment 3 bases; nucleotides outside the gene matches: 10. Germline-derived CDR1 and CDR2 are MDHEN and SYDVKM. The CDR3 has 17 amino acids.

This chain uses TRBV28 with TRBJ1-1; TRBD1 aligns across 8 bases. The CDR3 spans 13 residues. J was trimmed by 9 bases and V by 6 bases; bases with no gene match: 9. CDR1 is MDHEN and CDR2 is SYDVKM in the germline V gene. CDR3 sequence (DNA): TGTGCCAGCAGCTCCACCCGACAGGGGAAAGCTTTCTTT. Translated: CASSSTRQGKAFF.

The chain links TRBV5-1 to TRBJ2-3; the match to TRBD1 covers 7 bases. The CDR3 length is 14 residues. V trimming: 0 bases; J trimming: 4 bases; junction bases outside the gene matches: 2. CDR1 SGHRS and CDR2 YFSETQ come from the germline V gene. In nucleotides, the CDR3 is TGCGCCAGCAGCTTGGGGGGACAGTCAGATACGCAGTATTTT. Residues: CASSLGGQSDTQYF.

The J gene is TRBJ2-5, the V gene TRBV6-6; 8 bases are shared with TRBD1. The CDR3 covers 13 residues. J was trimmed by 4 bases and V by 5 bases; bases with no gene match: 3. Germline V gene sequence: CDR1 MNHNY, CDR2 SVGAGI (reference sequence). The CDR3: CASSTTGGETQYF. The CDR3 DNA follows: TGTGCCAGCAGTACAACAGGGGGAGAGACCCAGTACTTC.

This sequence joins TRBV4-3 and TRBJ2-2; D perhaps matches TRBD2 (6 bases). The CDR3 length is 15 residues. V was trimmed by 1 base and J by 7 bases, leaving 13 bases between them. CDR1 and CDR2 (germline): LGHNA, YSLEER. The CDR3 DNA is TGCGCCAGCAGCCAAGTTTCCGGGAGTGACGGGGAGCTGTTTTTT. As protein: CASSQVSGSDGELFF.

The genes are TRBV7-8 and TRBJ1-4, with 9 bases that match TRBD1. Germline V gene sequence: CDR1 SGHVS, CDR2 FQNEAQ. The CDR3 covers 16 residues. Trimming removed 3 bases from V and 4 bases from J; junction bases left unmatched: 6. CDR3 sequence (DNA): TGTGCCAGCAGCTTTACATCGGGACAGGGTAATGAAAAACTGTTTTTT. As protein: CASSFTSGQGNEKLFF.

This clone was observed a handful of times. The chain couples TRBV6-5 to TRBJ2-2; perhaps TRBD2 as D (6 bases). Germline V gene data show CDR1 as MNHEY and CDR2 as SVGAGI. Trimming shortened V by 0 bases and J by 4 bases, and 12 bases separated the two germline ends. This CDR3 contains 16 residues. This CDR3 is CASSYSGGASTGELFF. The CDR3 DNA is TGTGCCAGCAGTTACTCCGGCGGGGCGAGCACCGGGGAGCTGTTTTTT.

J is TRBJ2-7 and V is TRBV6-6; TRBD1 aligns across 9 bases. There are 14 residues in the CDR3. Germline CDR1 is MNHNY and CDR2 is SVGAGI (reference sequence). With V trimmed by 6 bases and J by 4 bases, 7 bases remained unmatched. The CDR3 region has the DNA TGTGCCAGCAGCACCACAGGGGGCACTTACGAGCAGTACTTC. It is translated as CASSTTGGTYEQYF.

This clone was recorded once. The chain links TRBV5-1 to TRBJ2-5; D not certain. Trimming cost V 3 bases and J 2 bases, with 14 bases left between them. This CDR3 is built from 15 residues. CDR1 SGHRS and CDR2 YFSETQ come from the germline V gene. For the CDR3, the DNA is TGCGCCAGCAGCTCAACCGGGTCGCCTCAAGAGACCCAGTACTTC. Encoded protein: CASSSTGSPQETQYF. Full variable domain (remainder filled in from reference TRBV5-1 and TRBJ2-5): KAGVTQTPRYLIKTRGQQVTLSCSPISGHRSVSWYQQTPGQGLQFLFEYFSETQRNKGNFPGRFSGRQFSNSRSEMNVSTLELGDSALYLCASSSTGSPQETQYFGPGTRLLVL.

The chain is built from TRBV7-2 and TRBJ1-6; the match to TRBD1 covers 7 bases. This CDR3 has 14 amino acids. Losses at the gene ends were 0 bases for V and 10 bases for J; bases not matched to a gene: 3. Germline CDR1 reads SGHTA; CDR2 reads FQGNSA. The CDR3 loop is CASSLAGGASPLHF. The CDR3 DNA reads as TGTGCCAGCAGCTTAGCAGGGGGCGCCTCACCCCTCCACTTT.

The V and J genes are TRBV28 and TRBJ2-2, with D perhaps TRBD2 (5 bases). From germline, CDR1 is MDHEN and CDR2 SYDVKM. The CDR3 length is 15 residues. With 10 bases removed from V and 5 bases from J, the gap between germline ends came to 20 bases. CDR3 bases: TGTGCCACTAAGGACGGAGGTGCTCCAACCGGGGAGCTGTTTTTT. Translated, it gives CATKDGGAPTGELFF.

This chain joins TRBV6-5 and TRBJ2-1; TRBD2 matches at 12 bases. Germline values: CDR1 MNHEY, CDR2 SVGAGI. Germline trimming cut 4 bases from V and 3 bases from J; bases unmatched to any gene: 4. This CDR3 spans 16 amino acids. CDR3 bases: TGTGCCAGCAGTTCCACTAGCGGGAGGAACTACAATGAGCAGTTCTTC. Encoded protein: CASSSTSGRNYNEQFF.

The chain is built from TRBV5-1 and TRBJ1-3; D is perhaps TRBD1 (5 bases). Trimming pared 4 bases from V and 3 bases from J, leaving 20 bases between. The CDR3 is made up of 17 amino acids. The germline CDR1 and CDR2 sequences are SGHRS and YFSETQ. The CDR3 bases are TGCGCCAGCAGCCTCTCCGGACATCCCGAGGATGGAAACACCATATATTTT. This sequence encodes CASSLSGHPEDGNTIYF.

This clone was detected only a few times. The rearrangement joins TRBV6-2 or TRBV6-3 to TRBJ2-7, with D possibly TRBD2 on 5 matching bases. Trimming took off 2 bases at V and 2 bases at J, with 10 bases between the two ends. The CDR3 consists of 14 residues. Germline-derived CDR1 and CDR2 are MNHEY and SVGEGT. The CDR3 protein is CASSYEGEAYEQYF. The CDR3 DNA reads as TGTGCCAGCAGTTACGAGGGAGAGGCCTACGAGCAGTACTTC.

The chain carries TRBV6-5 and TRBJ2-7; 7 bases fit TRBD1. Trimming cost V 2 bases and J 5 bases; bases outside gene matches: 9. This CDR3 contains 15 residues. Germline-derived CDR1 and CDR2 are MNHEY and SVGAGI. CDR3 protein: CASSYTDRAVNEQYF. The DNA for the CDR3 is TGTGCCAGCAGTTACACCGACAGGGCAGTCAACGAGCAGTACTTC.

V usage is TRBV7-2 and J usage is TRBJ2-1; 15 bases are a match to TRBD2. The CDR3 runs 17 residues. V lost 4 bases to trimming and J lost 3 bases; unmatched junction nucleotides: 4. Germline V gene data show CDR1 as SGHTA and CDR2 as FQGNSA. The CDR3 DNA reads as TGTGCCAGCAGCTATGGACTAGCGGGAGGGGACTACAATGAGCAGTTCTTC. Protein product: CASSYGLAGGDYNEQFF.

This sequence joins TRBV12-3 or TRBV12-4 and TRBJ1-5; D gene uncertain. V lost 4 bases and J 4 bases, leaving 5 bases between the germline ends. The CDR3 spans 12 residues. CDR3 in DNA: TGTGCCAGCAGTTCCATGAATCAGCCCCAGCATTTT. Its protein is CASSSMNQPQHF.

The chain recombines TRBV5-4 with TRBJ2-7; 11 bases agree with TRBD2. The CDR3 has 14 amino acids. Germline values: CDR1 SGHNT, CDR2 YYREEE (reference sequence). The V and J ends lost 5 bases and 3 bases, in that order; junction bases with no gene match: 4. The DNA of the CDR3 is TGTGCCAGCAGTTCCACTAGCGGGAGCTACGAGCAGTACTTC. Its protein is CASSSTSGSYEQYF.